The clone carrying this TCR beta chain was seen more than once but under ten times. The antigen remains undetermined. These data come from a study of CD8 T cells in ankylosing spondylitis. The study's findings and limits: Disease-linked clones, CD8+, were relatively rare in peripheral blood. From matched ankylosing spondylitis synovial fluid, disease-linked clones were reportedly recovered at significantly enriched levels. For ankylosing spondylitis blood, a TCR beta motif of under 10 highly homologous variants appeared characteristic.

Quantitative barcoded 5'-RACE was used to prepare TCR beta libraries. From the 5' RACE reads, TCRdb called clonotypes with MiXCR, one entry per CDR3 protein. The repertoire consists of about 150,000 distinct CDR3 sequences, with approximately 32% occurring once and the leading ten covering about 6%. Sequenced: synovial fluid, either unsorted or a sorted T cell fraction (not recorded which). The source is a male donor with ankylosing spondylitis.

CDR3: CASSFSTAGGSNQPQHF. The DNA for the CDR3 is TGTGCCAGCAGCTTCTCTACCGCGGGGGGGAGCAATCAGCCCCAGCATTTT. The chain has TRBV28 and TRBJ1-5; D perhaps matches TRBD1 (5 bases). V lost 6 bases to trimming and J lost 1 base, with 19 bases between them. Germline-derived CDR1 and CDR2 are MDHEN and SYDVKM. The CDR3 spans 17 residues.